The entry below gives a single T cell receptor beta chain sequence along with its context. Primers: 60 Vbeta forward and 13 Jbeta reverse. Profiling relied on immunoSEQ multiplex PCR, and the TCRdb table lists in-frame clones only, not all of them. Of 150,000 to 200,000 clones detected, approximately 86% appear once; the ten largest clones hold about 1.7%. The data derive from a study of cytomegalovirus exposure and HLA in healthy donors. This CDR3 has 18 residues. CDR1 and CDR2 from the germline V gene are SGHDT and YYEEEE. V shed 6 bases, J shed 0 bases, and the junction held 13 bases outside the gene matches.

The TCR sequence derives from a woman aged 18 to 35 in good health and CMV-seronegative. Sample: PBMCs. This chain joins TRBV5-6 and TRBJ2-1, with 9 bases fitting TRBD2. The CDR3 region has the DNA TGTGCCAGCATCTGGGGACTAGCTCCCACGTACTCCTACAATGAGCAGTTCTTC. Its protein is CASIWGLAPTYSYNEQFF. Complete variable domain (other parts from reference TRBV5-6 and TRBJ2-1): DAGVTQSPTHLIKTRGQQVTLRCSPKSGHDTVSWYQQALGQGPQFIFQYYEEEERQRGNFPDRFSGHQFPNYSSELNVNALLLGDSALYLCASIWGLAPTYSYNEQFFGPGTRLTVL.